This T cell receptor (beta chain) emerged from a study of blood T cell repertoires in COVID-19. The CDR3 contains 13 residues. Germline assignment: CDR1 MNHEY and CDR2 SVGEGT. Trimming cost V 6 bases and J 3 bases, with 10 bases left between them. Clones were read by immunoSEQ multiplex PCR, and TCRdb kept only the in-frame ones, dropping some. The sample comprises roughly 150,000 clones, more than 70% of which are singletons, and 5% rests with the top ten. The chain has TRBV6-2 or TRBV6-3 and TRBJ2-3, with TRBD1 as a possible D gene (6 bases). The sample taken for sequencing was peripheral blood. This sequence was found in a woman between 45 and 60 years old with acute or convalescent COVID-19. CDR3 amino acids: CASSPQGTDTQYF. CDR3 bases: TGTGCCAGCAGCCCACAGGGTACAGATACGCAGTATTTT.